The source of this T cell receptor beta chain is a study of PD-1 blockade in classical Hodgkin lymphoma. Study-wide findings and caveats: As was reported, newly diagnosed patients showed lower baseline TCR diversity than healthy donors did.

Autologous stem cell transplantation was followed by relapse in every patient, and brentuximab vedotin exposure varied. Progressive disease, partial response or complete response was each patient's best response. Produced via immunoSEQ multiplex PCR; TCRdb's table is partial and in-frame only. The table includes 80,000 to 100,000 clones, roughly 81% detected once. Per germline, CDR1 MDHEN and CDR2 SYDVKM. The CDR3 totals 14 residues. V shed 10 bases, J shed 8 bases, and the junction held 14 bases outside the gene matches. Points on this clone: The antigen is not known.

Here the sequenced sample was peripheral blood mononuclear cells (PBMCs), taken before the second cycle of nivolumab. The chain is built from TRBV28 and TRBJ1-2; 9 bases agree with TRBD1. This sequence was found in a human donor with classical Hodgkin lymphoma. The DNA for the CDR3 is TGTGCCACCAAAACCGGGACAGGGTTAGGGGGCTACACCTTC. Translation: CATKTGTGLGGYTF.